This T cell receptor beta chain was retrieved from a study of blood T cell repertoires in COVID-19 (dated by TCRdb to about 2020). For context, the study as a whole: Samples from collaborators originated in the United States, Italy and Spain and spanned both the acute and convalescent phases of COVID-19. Samples were obtained from the ongoing ImmuneRACE study (first 160 participants) and from 1,254 subjects provided by 6 global collaborators. The dataset comprised deeply sampled blood TCRbeta repertoires from subjects exposed to, actively infected with, or recovered from COVID-19. Where HLA class I and class II types were available, the types were taken from metadata supplied by the sample provider, not from assay-based typing. Nearly every sample came with metadata listing a de-identified subject ID, COVID-19 status, age in years and sex. The prospective study material was composed of cDNA or gDNA derived from T cells, B-cell-depleted T cells, or PBMCs. A freely available public database, intended as a resource for researchers studying the immune response to SARS-CoV-2, is where the repertoires were released.

Trimming leaves V shorter by 7 bases and J shorter by 4 bases, with the junction holding 13 bases beyond the gene matches. From the cysteine up to the phenylalanine, the CDR3 has a length of 16 residues. The only DNA kept is the CDR3, 48 bases in frame from the first base. The germline V gene supplies CDR1 MDHEN and CDR2 SYDVKM. The immunoSEQ Assay, a bias-controlled multiplex PCR, was used to amplify TCRbeta CDR3 regions from genomic DNA. The paper's processing steps were these. Within the assay, amplification of reference gene primers was used to estimate how many nucleated cells each sample contained. To quantify the absolute abundance of each unique TCRbeta CDR3 rearrangement, sequence reads were collapsed and filtered. Productive Simpson clonality was computed per sample as the square root of Simpson's diversity index over productive rearrangements. The source is immuneACCESS, and TCRdb retained only in-frame sequences with V and J called. Part of the clones is not carried over; for the studies checked, unresolved V genes explain less than half of this, and the remainder is unexplained. From that table come the V and J calls and clone size; the DNA was used to work out D and trimming. The sample includes around 130,000 clones, with roughly 80% observed a single time. The top ten hold roughly 15% of the sample.

Each collaborating institution followed its own protocols to collect whole blood in K2EDTA tubes. Collaborator samples were shipped for TCRbeta analysis as frozen whole blood, isolated PBMCs, or DNA extracted from either sample type. On the study overall, not on this receptor specifically: The quantity of clinical and demographic metadata differed by source and by participant and was supplied without curation.

Of note for this clone: Its binding antigen is unknown. Base qualities are not provided; no much larger clone lies one nucleotide away.

This receptor was identified in a man between 50 and 59 years old with acute or convalescent COVID-19. The V and J segments used are TRBV28 and TRBJ1-2; 9 bases in between match TRBD1. The specimen sequenced was peripheral blood. In nucleotides, the sequence is TGTGCCAGCAAAAACCCCGGGACAGGGACATTCTATGGCTACACCTTC. Translated, it reads CASKNPGTGTFYGYTF.